This T cell receptor (beta chain) was sequenced during a study of T cells after yellow fever vaccination. The CDR3 has 14 residues. Germline loops: CDR1 SGHNT, CDR2 YYREEE (reference sequence). The J segment lost 1 base and the V segment lost 2 bases, leaving 2 bases of the junction unmatched. TCRdb re-called the 5' RACE reads through MiXCR, storing one row per CDR3 protein. The sample includes nearly 350,000 distinct CDR3 sequences, around 8.1% of them seen just once. Here the sequenced sample was PBMCs, taken roughly seven weeks after the first yellow fever vaccination. This TCR was recovered from a man between 18 and 29 years old who received the YFV17D yellow fever vaccine. This chain joins TRBV5-4 and TRBJ2-5, with 7 bases fitting TRBD1. CDR3 protein: CASSFQGVQETQYF. In nucleotides, the CDR3 is TGTGCCAGCAGCTTCCAGGGGGTCCAAGAGACCCAGTACTTC.